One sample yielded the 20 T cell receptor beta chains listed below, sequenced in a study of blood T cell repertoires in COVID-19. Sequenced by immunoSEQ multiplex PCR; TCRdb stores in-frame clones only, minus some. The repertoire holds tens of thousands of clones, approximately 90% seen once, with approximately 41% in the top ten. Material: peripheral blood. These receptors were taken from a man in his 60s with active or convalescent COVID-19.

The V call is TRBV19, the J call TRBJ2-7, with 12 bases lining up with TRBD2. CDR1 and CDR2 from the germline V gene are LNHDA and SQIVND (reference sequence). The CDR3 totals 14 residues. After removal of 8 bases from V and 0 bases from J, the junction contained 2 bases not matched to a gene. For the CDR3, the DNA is TGTGCCAGTCGGACTAGCGGGGACTCCTACGAGCAGTACTTC. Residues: CASRTSGDSYEQYF.

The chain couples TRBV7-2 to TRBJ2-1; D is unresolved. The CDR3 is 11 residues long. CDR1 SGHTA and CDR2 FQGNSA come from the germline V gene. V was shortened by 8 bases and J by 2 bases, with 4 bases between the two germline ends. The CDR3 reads CASGAYNEQFF. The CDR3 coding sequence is TGTGCCAGCGGAGCCTACAATGAGCAGTTCTTC.

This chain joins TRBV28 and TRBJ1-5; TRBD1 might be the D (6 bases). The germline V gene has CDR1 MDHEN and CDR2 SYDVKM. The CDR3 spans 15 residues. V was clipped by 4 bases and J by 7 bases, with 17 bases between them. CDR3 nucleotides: TGTGCCAGCAGTTCTCTTAACAGGGCGAGGCAGCCCCAGCATTTT. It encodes CASSSLNRARQPQHF.

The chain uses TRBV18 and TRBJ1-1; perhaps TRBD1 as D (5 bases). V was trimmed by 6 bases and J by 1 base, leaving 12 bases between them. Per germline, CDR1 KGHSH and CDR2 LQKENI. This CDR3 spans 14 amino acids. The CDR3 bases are TGTGCCAGCTCGCCCGGACACTGGAACACTGAAGCTTTCTTT. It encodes CASSPGHWNTEAFF. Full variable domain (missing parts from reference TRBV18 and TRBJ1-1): NAGVMQNPRHLVRRRGQEARLRCSPMKGHSHVYWYRQLPEEGLKFMVYLQKENIIDESGMPKERFSAEFPKEGPSILRIQQVVRGDSAAYFCASSPGHWNTEAFFGQGTRLTVV.

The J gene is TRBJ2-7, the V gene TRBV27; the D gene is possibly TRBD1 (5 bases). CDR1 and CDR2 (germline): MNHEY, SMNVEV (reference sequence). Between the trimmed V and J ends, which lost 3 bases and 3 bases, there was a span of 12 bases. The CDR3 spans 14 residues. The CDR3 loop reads CASSLGPWSYEQYF. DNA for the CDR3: TGTGCCAGCAGTTTGGGGCCTTGGAGCTACGAGCAGTACTTC.

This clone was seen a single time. Written as DNA, the CDR3 is TGTGCCAGCAGCCTGACGCGGGCAGGGGCGAACTATGGCTACACCTTC. Translating gives CASSLTRAGANYGYTF. The gene calls are TRBV7-2 and TRBJ1-2; TRBD1 is a possible D gene (6 bases). Germline V gene sequence: CDR1 SGHTA, CDR2 FQGNSA. The CDR3 sequence is 16 residues long. V lost 5 bases, J lost 2 bases, and 18 bases lay in between.

DNA for the CDR3: TGTGCCAGCAGCATAACAGGGGACAATTCACCCCTCCACTTT. Translation: CASSITGDNSPLHF. The gene calls are TRBV7-8 and TRBJ1-6, with 7 bases identical to TRBD1. Per the germline V gene, CDR1 is SGHVS and CDR2 is FQNEAQ. This CDR3 has 14 amino acids. Trimming took 5 bases from V and 7 from J; bases not matched to a gene: 5.

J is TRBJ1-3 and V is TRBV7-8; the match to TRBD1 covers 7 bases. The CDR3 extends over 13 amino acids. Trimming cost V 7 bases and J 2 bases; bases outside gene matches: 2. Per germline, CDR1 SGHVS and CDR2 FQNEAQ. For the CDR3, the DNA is TGTGCCAGCATAAGGGGGCCTGGAAACACCATATATTTT. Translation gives CASIRGPGNTIYF.

CDR3 in DNA: TGTGCCAGCAGAATACAGGGGGCAGATACGCAGTATTTT. It encodes CASRIQGADTQYF. The J gene is TRBJ2-3, the V gene TRBV28; 8 bases align to TRBD1. CDR3 length equals 13 residues. CDR1 and CDR2 from the germline V gene are MDHEN and SYDVKM. V trimming: 6 bases; J trimming: 4 bases; junction bases outside the gene matches: 3.

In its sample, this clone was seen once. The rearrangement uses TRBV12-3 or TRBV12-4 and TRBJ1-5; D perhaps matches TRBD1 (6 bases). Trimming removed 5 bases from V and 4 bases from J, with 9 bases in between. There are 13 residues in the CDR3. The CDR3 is CASSRQANQPQHF. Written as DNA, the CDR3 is TGTGCCAGCAGTCGACAGGCGAATCAGCCCCAGCATTTT.

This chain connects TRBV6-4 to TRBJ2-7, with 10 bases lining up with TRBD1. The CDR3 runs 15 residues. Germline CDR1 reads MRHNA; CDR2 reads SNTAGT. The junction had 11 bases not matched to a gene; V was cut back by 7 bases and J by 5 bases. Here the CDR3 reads CASTDDGDRGHEQYF. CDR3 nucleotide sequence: TGTGCCAGCACCGACGACGGGGACAGGGGCCACGAGCAGTACTTC.

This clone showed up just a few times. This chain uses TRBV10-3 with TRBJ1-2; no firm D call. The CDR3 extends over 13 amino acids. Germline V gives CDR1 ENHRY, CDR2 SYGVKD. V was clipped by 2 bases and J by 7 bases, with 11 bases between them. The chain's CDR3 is CAISEEGSSGYTF. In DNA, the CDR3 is TGTGCCATCAGTGAGGAGGGAAGCAGTGGCTACACCTTC.

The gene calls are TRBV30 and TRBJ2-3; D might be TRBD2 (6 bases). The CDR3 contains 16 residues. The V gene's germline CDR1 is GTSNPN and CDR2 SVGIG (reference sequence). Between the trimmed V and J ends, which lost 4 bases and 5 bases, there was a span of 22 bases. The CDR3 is CAWIPQGRFSGDTQYF. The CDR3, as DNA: TGTGCCTGGATTCCCCAAGGGAGGTTCTCGGGAGATACGCAGTATTTT.

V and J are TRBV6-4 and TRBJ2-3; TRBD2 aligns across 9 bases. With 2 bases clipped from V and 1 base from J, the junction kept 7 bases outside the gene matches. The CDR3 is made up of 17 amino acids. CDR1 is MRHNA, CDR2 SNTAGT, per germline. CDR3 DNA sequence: TGTGCCAGCAGTGACGTAGCGGGGGTATTACGCACAGATACGCAGTATTTT. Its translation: CASSDVAGVLRTDTQYF.

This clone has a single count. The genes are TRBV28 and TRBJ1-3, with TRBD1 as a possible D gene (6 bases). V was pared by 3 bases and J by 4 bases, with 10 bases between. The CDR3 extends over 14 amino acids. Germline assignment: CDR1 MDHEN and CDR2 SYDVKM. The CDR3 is CASSFSGVGNTIYF. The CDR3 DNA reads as TGTGCCAGCAGTTTCTCAGGGGTCGGAAACACCATATATTTT.

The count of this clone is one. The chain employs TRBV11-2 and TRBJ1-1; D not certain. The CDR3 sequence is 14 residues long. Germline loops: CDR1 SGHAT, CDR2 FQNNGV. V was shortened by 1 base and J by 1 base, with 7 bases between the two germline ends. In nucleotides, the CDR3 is TGTGCCAGCAGCTTAGGGAGCAGGAACACTGAAGCTTTCTTT. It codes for CASSLGSRNTEAFF. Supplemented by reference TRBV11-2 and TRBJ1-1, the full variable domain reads EAGVAQSPRYKIIEKRQSVAFWCNPISGHATLYWYQQILGQGPKLLIQFQNNGVVDDSQLPKDRFSAERLKGVDSTLKIQPAKLEDSAVYLCASSLGSRNTEAFFGQGTRLTVV.

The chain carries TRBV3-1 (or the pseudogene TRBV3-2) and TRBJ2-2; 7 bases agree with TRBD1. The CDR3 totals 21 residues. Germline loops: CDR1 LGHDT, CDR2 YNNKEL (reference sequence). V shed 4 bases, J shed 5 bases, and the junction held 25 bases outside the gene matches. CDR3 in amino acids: CASSLLSLLQGVNGCTGELFF. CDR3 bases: TGTGCCAGCAGCCTACTATCTTTGCTTCAGGGGGTTAACGGGTGTACCGGGGAGCTGTTTTTT.

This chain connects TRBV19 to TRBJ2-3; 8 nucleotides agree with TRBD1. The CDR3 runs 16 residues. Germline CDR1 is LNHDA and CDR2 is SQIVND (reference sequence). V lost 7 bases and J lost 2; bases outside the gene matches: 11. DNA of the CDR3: TGTGCCAGTACCCCATCGGGACAGGCCTTCACAGATACGCAGTATTTT. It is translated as CASTPSGQAFTDTQYF.

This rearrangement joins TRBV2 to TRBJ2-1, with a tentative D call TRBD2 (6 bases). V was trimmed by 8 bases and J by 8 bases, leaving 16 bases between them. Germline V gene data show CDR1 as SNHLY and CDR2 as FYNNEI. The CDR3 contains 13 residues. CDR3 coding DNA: TGTGCCAGCCTGCGGGGCAGCGGCGATGAGCAGTTCTTC. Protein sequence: CASLRGSGDEQFF. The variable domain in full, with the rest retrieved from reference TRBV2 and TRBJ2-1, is EPEVTQTPSHQVTQMGQEVILRCVPISNHLYFYWYRQILGQKVEFLVSFYNNEISEKSEIFDDQFSVERPDGSNFTLKIRSTKLEDSAMYFCASLRGSGDEQFFGPGTRLTVL.

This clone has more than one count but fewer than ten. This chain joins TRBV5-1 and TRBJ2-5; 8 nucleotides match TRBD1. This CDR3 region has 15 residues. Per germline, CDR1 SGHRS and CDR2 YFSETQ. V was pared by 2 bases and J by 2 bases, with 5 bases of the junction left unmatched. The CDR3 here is CASSLSGQGQETQYF. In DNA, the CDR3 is TGCGCCAGCAGCTTATCTGGACAGGGACAAGAGACCCAGTACTTC.